This entry lists 10 T cell receptor beta chains sequenced from one sample in a study of OX40 agonist ivuxolimab in advanced cancers. Profiled with immunoSEQ multiplex PCR; TCRdb holds only in-frame clones, not every one. The repertoire holds roughly 73,000 clones, around nine tenths seen once, with 2% to 3% in the top ten. Sequenced here: CD4+ or CD8+ T cells sorted from blood, sampled in a trial of the OX40 agonist ivuxolimab. Receptors originate from an adult with an advanced solid tumor such as melanoma, head and neck, liver or kidney cancer.

This clone was seen a single time. The chain carries TRBV29-1 and TRBJ1-2; 9 nucleotides agree with TRBD1. CDR1 and CDR2 from the germline V gene are SQVTM and ANQGSEA. With 2 bases clipped from V and 4 bases from J, the junction kept 5 bases outside the gene matches. CDR3 size: 14 residues. DNA of the CDR3: TGCAGCGTTGAACCCTGGGACAGGGCCTATGGCTACACCTTC. It encodes CSVEPWDRAYGYTF.

The rearrangement links TRBV7-6 to TRBJ2-5; TRBD2 aligns across 13 bases. V lost 4 bases, J lost 5 bases, and 7 bases stayed unmatched. The CDR3 is 16 amino acids. CDR1 and CDR2 (germline): SGHVS, FNYEAQ. CDR3 amino acids: CASSSRLAGGGETQYF. The CDR3, as DNA: TGTGCCAGCAGCTCCAGACTAGCGGGGGGCGGGGAGACCCAGTACTTC.

Only a few counts were recorded for this clone. The J gene is TRBJ2-5, the V gene TRBV4-1; 7 nucleotides agree with TRBD2. Germline V lookup: CDR1 MGHRA, CDR2 YSYEKL. V was pared by 0 bases and J by 5 bases, with 18 bases of the junction left unmatched. This CDR3 is built from 19 residues. Here the CDR3 DNA reads TGCGCCAGCAGCCAAGAGAACGCCCCCAAGGGACTAAGAGGGGAGACCCAGTACTTC. Encoded protein: CASSQENAPKGLRGETQYF.

V and J are TRBV6-6 and TRBJ2-2; 7 bases match TRBD1. In germline, CDR1 is MNHNY, CDR2 SVGAGI (reference sequence). The CDR3 has 15 residues. Trimming cost V 6 bases and J 5 bases; bases outside gene matches: 9. The chain's CDR3 is CASSPQGILTGELFF. CDR3 nucleotides: TGTGCCAGCAGCCCACAGGGGATATTGACCGGGGAGCTGTTTTTT.

This clone was seen only once. The J gene is TRBJ2-3, the V gene TRBV10-1; TRBD1 might be the D (6 bases). Germline V gene data show CDR1 as WNHNN and CDR2 as SYGVQD (reference sequence). V dropped 2 bases and J dropped 1 base, with 13 bases sitting between them. The CDR3 has 16 residues. CDR3 nucleotide sequence: TGCGCCAGCAGTGAGCGCGGACAGACCGGCACAGATACGCAGTATTTT. Translating gives CASSERGQTGTDTQYF.

This chain links TRBV5-4 with TRBJ2-7; D gene unclear. The CDR3 spans 13 residues. CDR1 is SGHNT, CDR2 YYREEE, per germline (reference sequence). Trimming left V 1 base short and J 3 bases short, with 8 bases between. For the CDR3, the DNA is TGTGCCAGCAGCTTGCCCCTGAACTACGAGCAGTACTTC. It encodes CASSLPLNYEQYF.

The chain recombines TRBV28 with TRBJ2-7, with a possible D match to TRBD1 (6 bases). This CDR3 is 15 amino acids long. In germline, CDR1 is MDHEN, CDR2 SYDVKM. Between the trimmed V and J ends, which lost 4 bases and 3 bases, there was a span of 16 bases. CDR3 protein: CASSSLGQLDYEQYF. The CDR3 DNA sequence: TGTGCCAGCAGTTCTCTCGGACAGCTAGACTACGAGCAGTACTTC.

The V call is TRBV18, the J call TRBJ2-2; 12 bases are a match to TRBD2. The CDR3 runs to 18 residues. V lost 3 bases, J lost 1 base, and 6 bases stayed unmatched. Per the germline V gene, CDR1 is KGHSH and CDR2 is LQKENI. CDR3 nucleotides: TGTGCCAGCTCACCCAAGGGACTAGCGGGTAAGAACACCGGGGAGCTGTTTTTT. Residues: CASSPKGLAGKNTGELFF. Variable domain in full (rest from reference TRBV18 and TRBJ2-2): NAGVMQNPRHLVRRRGQEARLRCSPMKGHSHVYWYRQLPEEGLKFMVYLQKENIIDESGMPKERFSAEFPKEGPSILRIQQVVRGDSAAYFCASSPKGLAGKNTGELFFGEGSRLTVL.

The V and J genes are TRBV10-2 and TRBJ1-2; 8 positions agree with TRBD1. V was pared by 6 bases and J by 8 bases, with 11 bases of the junction left unmatched. The CDR3 runs 14 residues. Germline loops: CDR1 WSHSY, CDR2 SAAADI. CDR3 sequence (DNA): TGCGCCAGCAGACCTGGACAGGGTGGAGCGGGCTACACCTTC. Its protein is CASRPGQGGAGYTF.

The chain uses TRBV27 and TRBJ2-1; tentative D call: TRBD2 (5 bases). Trimming took 0 bases from V and 2 from J, leaving 11 bases between them. Germline values: CDR1 MNHEY, CDR2 SMNVEV (reference sequence). The CDR3 loop spans 16 amino acids. The CDR3 is CASSLSPSGTYNEQFF. The DNA of the CDR3 is TGTGCCAGCAGTTTATCGCCCTCGGGAACCTACAATGAGCAGTTCTTC.